This T cell receptor (beta chain) was captured by sequencing in a study of cytomegalovirus exposure and HLA in healthy donors. General observations from the study: Certain sequence variants were highly shared and formed a cluster, and this cluster was likely a sequencing artifact. Rare TCR sequences predominated, though certain public TCRs were found in many donors. The authors later linked a missense DCLRE1C variant to TCR beta V- and J-gene trimming.

PCR primers comprised 60 Vbeta and 13 Jbeta primers. Sequencing used immunoSEQ multiplex PCR; TCRdb keeps in-frame clones, though not all of them. The sample has about 300,000 clones; roughly 88% are singletons. Germline lookup yields CDR1 MDHEN and CDR2 SYDVKM. CDR3 length: 12 residues. V was cut by 3 bases and J by 4 bases, with 7 bases left in between. As to this clone: Its antigen is unidentified.

The sample comprised PBMCs. The clonotype was recovered from a man aged 40-50 years in good health and CMV-seropositive. The chain has TRBV28 and TRBJ2-7; D perhaps matches TRBD2 (5 bases). The CDR3 coding sequence is TGTGCCAGCAGTTTCGCGGGTTACGAGCAGTACTTC. Translated: CASSFAGYEQYF.